The 3 T cell receptor beta chains below all came from one sample that was sequenced in a study of blood T cells in healthy people across ages (dated by TCRdb to between 2015 and 2016). Libraries were built with 5' RACE. The sequencer was an Illumina HiSeq 2500. A second PCR of roughly 6 to 11 cycles was performed with a sample-barcoded 5' primer and a J-beta primer mix. The public reads were reanalyzed by TCRdb: fastp trimming at Q25, MiXCR alignment, in-frame beta chains only. Every distinct CDR3 protein forms one entry, paired with its most common genes and DNA. The table for this sample lists fewer than 700,000 distinct CDR3 sequences; 40% to 50% of them were counted only once. Together, the top ten hold 30% of the sample. The sample comprised blood. Every receptor here comes from an elderly man in good health.

A word on this clonotype: Given a much more abundant clone one base away, this may be a read error. The chain uses TRBV6-2 or TRBV6-3 and TRBJ2-5, with TRBD1 as a possible D gene (6 bases). The assigned J gene may be wrong: the sequence end matches TRBJ2-1 better. CDR3 size: 15 residues. Germline CDR1 reads MNHEY; CDR2 reads SVGEGT. The CDR3, as DNA: TGTGCCAGCAGTCCGAATACAGGGTACCAAGAGACCCAGTTCTTC. Encoded protein: CASSPNTGYQETQFF.

This clonotype appeared once. The chain employs TRBV6-2 or TRBV6-3 and TRBJ1-5; D is uncertain. V shed 2 bases and J shed 0 bases, with 8 bases lying between them. The CDR3 is 15 residues long. Germline CDR1 and CDR2: MNHEY and SVGEGT. The CDR3 region is CASSYIRASNQPQHF. The CDR3 DNA reads as TGTGCCAGCAGTTACATAAGGGCTAGCAATCAGCCCCAGCATTTT.

A few counts support this clonotype. The gene calls are TRBV24-1 and TRBJ2-1, with D unclear. There are 14 residues in the CDR3. Germline V gives CDR1 KGHDR, CDR2 SFDVKD. V lost 7 bases and J lost 6, with 15 bases in between. The CDR3 here is CATRVIGLGNEQFF. The CDR3 coding sequence is TGTGCCACCAGGGTTATAGGCCTAGGCAATGAGCAGTTCTTC.